Listed below are T cell receptor beta chains from one sample, sequenced in a study of OX40 agonist ivuxolimab in advanced cancers. The method was immunoSEQ multiplex PCR; TCRdb's version includes in-frame clones alone and lacks a portion of them. Here the sample spans fewer than 45,000 clones, about 85% being singletons. The specimen comprised CD4+ or CD8+ T cells sorted from blood, sampled in a trial of the OX40 agonist ivuxolimab. The source is an adult with an advanced solid tumor such as melanoma, head and neck, liver or kidney cancer. Both conserved end residues are part of each CDR3. The order of the fields is CDR3 protein, J gene, V gene, CDR3 length.

cdr3_aa: CASSQPAASYNEQFF
j_call: TRBJ2-1
v_call: TRBV14
cdr3_length: 15

cdr3_aa: CASRILAGGDNEQFF
j_call: TRBJ2-1
v_call: TRBV28
cdr3_length: 15

cdr3_aa: CASSLGGGLARYEQFF
j_call: TRBJ2-1
v_call: TRBV5-4
cdr3_length: 16

cdr3_aa: CASSPQEDYEQYF
j_call: TRBJ2-7
v_call: TRBV19
cdr3_length: 13

cdr3_aa: CASSQDVSGGRSEQFF
j_call: TRBJ2-1
v_call: TRBV4-3
cdr3_length: 16

cdr3_aa: CASSEWGERETDTQYF
j_call: TRBJ2-3
v_call: TRBV6-1
cdr3_length: 16

cdr3_aa: CAISGDRAGNIQYF
j_call: TRBJ2-4
v_call: TRBV10-3
cdr3_length: 14

cdr3_aa: CSVQGNTEAFF
j_call: TRBJ1-1
v_call: TRBV29-1
cdr3_length: 11

cdr3_aa: CASSLGSQETQYF
j_call: TRBJ2-5
v_call: TRBV11-2
cdr3_length: 13

cdr3_aa: CSVANGDRRYEQYF
j_call: TRBJ2-7
v_call: TRBV29-1
cdr3_length: 14

cdr3_aa: CASSLHDGWGQGYTEAFF
j_call: TRBJ1-1
v_call: TRBV5-5
cdr3_length: 18

cdr3_aa: CASSFYTENIQYF
j_call: TRBJ2-4
v_call: TRBV13
cdr3_length: 13

cdr3_aa: CASSFGRAGSYGYTF
j_call: TRBJ1-2
v_call: TRBV11-2
cdr3_length: 15

cdr3_aa: CAISEPNTGTSGDTQYF
j_call: TRBJ2-3
v_call: TRBV10-3
cdr3_length: 17

cdr3_aa: CASSPDSYEQFF
j_call: TRBJ2-1
v_call: TRBV7-3
cdr3_length: 12

cdr3_aa: CASSLDTSNQPQHF
j_call: TRBJ1-5
v_call: TRBV7-2
cdr3_length: 14

cdr3_aa: CASSPTRDRARPGYTF
j_call: TRBJ1-2
v_call: TRBV11-2
cdr3_length: 16

cdr3_aa: CASGFVGRLTGELFF
j_call: TRBJ2-2
v_call: TRBV12-5
cdr3_length: 15

cdr3_aa: CASSPTGGNHEQYF
j_call: TRBJ2-7
v_call: TRBV14
cdr3_length: 14

cdr3_aa: CASSAHWGGGPHEQYF
j_call: TRBJ2-7
v_call: TRBV7-8
cdr3_length: 16

cdr3_aa: CASSRDRSTGELFF
j_call: TRBJ2-2
v_call: TRBV2
cdr3_length: 14

cdr3_aa: CAIKGDGKETQYF
j_call: TRBJ2-5
v_call: TRBV10-3
cdr3_length: 13

cdr3_aa: CAYSRTGTSYEQYF
j_call: TRBJ2-7
v_call: TRBV30
cdr3_length: 14

cdr3_aa: CASSPTGERPQHF
j_call: TRBJ1-5
v_call: TRBV5-1
cdr3_length: 13

cdr3_aa: CASSIGTGSYEQYF
j_call: TRBJ2-7
v_call: TRBV19
cdr3_length: 14

cdr3_aa: CASRELGQGNEKLFF
j_call: TRBJ1-4
v_call: TRBV27
cdr3_length: 15

cdr3_aa: CSVVASGRTSEELFF
j_call: TRBJ2-2
v_call: TRBV29-1
cdr3_length: 15

cdr3_aa: CASMSAITDTQYF
j_call: TRBJ2-3
v_call: TRBV11-3
cdr3_length: 13

cdr3_aa: CASSLVKSGYNEQFF
j_call: TRBJ2-1
v_call: TRBV7-9
cdr3_length: 15

cdr3_aa: CASSLEVRGTGELFF
j_call: TRBJ2-2
v_call: TRBV5-1
cdr3_length: 15

cdr3_aa: CASSQVGARVNEQFF
j_call: TRBJ2-1
v_call: TRBV14
cdr3_length: 15

cdr3_aa: CASSILAGNTGELFF
j_call: TRBJ2-2
v_call: TRBV28
cdr3_length: 15

cdr3_aa: CASSLRTGRIYGYTF
j_call: TRBJ1-2
v_call: TRBV11-2
cdr3_length: 15

cdr3_aa: CASSPPQGFYGYTF
j_call: TRBJ1-2
v_call: TRBV18
cdr3_length: 14

cdr3_aa: CASSTGGQLSYEQYF
j_call: TRBJ2-7
v_call: TRBV11-3
cdr3_length: 15

cdr3_aa: CASSLLNQPQHF
j_call: TRBJ1-5
v_call: TRBV7-9
cdr3_length: 12

cdr3_aa: CASSLASGRPPDTQYF
j_call: TRBJ2-3
v_call: TRBV11-3
cdr3_length: 16

cdr3_aa: CASTGATEAFF
j_call: TRBJ1-1
v_call: TRBV11-3
cdr3_length: 11

cdr3_aa: CASSFGQNYGYTF
j_call: TRBJ1-2
v_call: TRBV28
cdr3_length: 13

cdr3_aa: CASSSFGTVGGTNYGYTF
j_call: TRBJ1-2
v_call: TRBV7-9
cdr3_length: 18

cdr3_aa: CASSPRGTTGYNEQFF
j_call: TRBJ2-1
v_call: TRBV27
cdr3_length: 16

cdr3_aa: CASSLPAGWSGETQYF
j_call: TRBJ2-5
v_call: TRBV28
cdr3_length: 16

cdr3_aa: CASSYYGGQGADTQYF
j_call: TRBJ2-3
v_call: TRBV6-5
cdr3_length: 16

cdr3_aa: CAWSAGTGSYNSPLHF
j_call: TRBJ1-6
v_call: TRBV30
cdr3_length: 16

cdr3_aa: CASSPQETQYF
j_call: TRBJ2-5
v_call: TRBV7-2
cdr3_length: 11

cdr3_aa: CASIEGQEWNQPQHF
j_call: TRBJ1-5
v_call: TRBV28
cdr3_length: 15